The clone carrying this TCR beta chain was picked up a small number of times. Its antigen is as yet unknown. The data belong to a study of CD8 T cells in ankylosing spondylitis. Regarding the study as a whole: One TCR beta motif, made up of roughly 8 highly homologous variants, appeared characteristic of ankylosing spondylitis blood. Past studies reported some motif variants in reactive arthritis synovial fluid and blood.

In TCRdb, the 5' RACE reads were re-called with MiXCR into one record per CDR3 protein. The sample lists about 450,000 distinct CDR3 sequences; roughly a quarter were seen once. Trimming at V came to 0 bases and at J to 3 bases, leaving 11 bases not matched to a gene. CDR3 size: 17 residues. Germline V gene data show CDR1 as DFQATT and CDR2 as SNEGSKA (reference sequence). The sample consisted of blood, either unsorted or a sorted T cell fraction (not recorded which). This clonotype was obtained from a male donor with ankylosing spondylitis. This sequence joins TRBV20-1 and TRBJ2-3; 8 nucleotides agree with TRBD1. The chain's CDR3 is CSARDLVGQGGTDTQYF. The CDR3 DNA reads as TGCAGTGCTAGAGATCTCGTTGGACAGGGTGGGACAGATACGCAGTATTTT.